Listed below are T cell receptor beta chains from one sample, sequenced in a study of control samples from healthy donors and cancer patients. The method was immunoSEQ multiplex PCR; TCRdb's version includes in-frame clones alone and lacks a portion of them. The sample includes under 150,000 clones, approximately 87% of them seen just once. What was sequenced was blood. The receptors stem from a man in his sixties in good health. Each CDR3 is given with its conserved first and last residue. Each record gives: J gene, V gene, clone size, D gene, CDR3 protein, CDR3 DNA. D genes are given only for firm matches. Rows may omit the clone size; those that give it use once, few, many or a size class.

J gene: TRBJ1-5
V gene: TRBV29-1
clone size: -
D gene: -
CDR3 protein: CSVEMSVLGPQHF
CDR3 DNA: TGCAGCGTCGAGATGTCGGTCCTTGGGCCCCAGCATTTT

J gene: TRBJ2-2
V gene: TRBV28
clone size: -
D gene: -
CDR3 protein: CASSSRTNRVPTGELFF
CDR3 DNA: TGTGCCAGCAGTTCAAGAACGAACAGGGTTCCCACCGGGGAGCTGTTTTTT

J gene: TRBJ2-7
V gene: TRBV28
clone size: -
D gene: -
CDR3 protein: CASSSGPYEQYF
CDR3 DNA: TGTGCCAGCAGTTCAGGGCCCTACGAGCAGTACTTC

J gene: TRBJ1-1
V gene: TRBV19
clone size: -
D gene: TRBD1
CDR3 protein: CASSLDRGLNTEAFF
CDR3 DNA: TGTGCCAGTAGCCTTGACAGGGGGTTGAACACTGAAGCTTTCTTT

J gene: TRBJ1-1
V gene: TRBV27
clone size: -
D gene: -
CDR3 protein: CASSLQTYTEAFF
CDR3 DNA: TGTGCCAGCAGCCTACAAACTTACACTGAAGCTTTCTTT

J gene: TRBJ1-6
V gene: TRBV13
clone size: -
D gene: -
CDR3 protein: CASSPRQNNSPLHF
CDR3 DNA: TGTGCCAGCAGCCCCCGACAGAATAATTCACCCCTCCACTTT

J gene: TRBJ2-6
V gene: TRBV7-8
clone size: -
D gene: -
CDR3 protein: CASSSGVSGANVLTF
CDR3 DNA: TGTGCCAGCAGCTCAGGGGTCTCTGGGGCCAACGTCCTGACTTTC

J gene: TRBJ1-6
V gene: TRBV19
clone size: once
D gene: -
CDR3 protein: CASTVSSYNSPLHF
CDR3 DNA: TGTGCCAGTACCGTGAGCTCCTATAATTCACCCCTCCACTTT

J gene: TRBJ1-6
V gene: TRBV7-2
clone size: -
D gene: TRBD1
CDR3 protein: CASSQDRVNSPLHF
CDR3 DNA: TGTGCCAGCAGCCAGGACAGGGTAAATTCACCCCTCCACTTT

J gene: TRBJ1-3
V gene: TRBV19
clone size: -
D gene: -
CDR3 protein: CASSRSEQYSGNTIYF
CDR3 DNA: TGTGCCAGTAGTAGATCAGAACAGTACTCTGGAAACACCATATATTTT

J gene: TRBJ2-2
V gene: TRBV11-2
clone size: -
D gene: -
CDR3 protein: CASSLDFGELFF
CDR3 DNA: TGTGCCAGCAGCTTAGACTTCGGGGAGCTGTTTTTT

J gene: TRBJ1-2
V gene: TRBV4-1
clone size: -
D gene: TRBD1
CDR3 protein: CASSQDWAGGLPLW
CDR3 DNA: TGCGCCAGCAGCCAAGATTGGGCAGGGGGATTACCACTTTGG

J gene: TRBJ2-7
V gene: TRBV18
clone size: -
D gene: -
CDR3 protein: CASSPLQEIGDYEQYF
CDR3 DNA: TGTGCCAGCTCACCCTTACAGGAGATCGGGGACTACGAGCAGTACTTC

J gene: TRBJ2-3
V gene: TRBV12-5
clone size: -
D gene: TRBD1
CDR3 protein: CASGSGQTTDTQYF
CDR3 DNA: TGTGCTAGTGGTTCGGGACAGACGACAGATACGCAGTATTTT

J gene: TRBJ2-3
V gene: TRBV19
clone size: -
D gene: -
CDR3 protein: CASSVGLSPTDTQYF
CDR3 DNA: TGTGCCAGTAGTGTCGGACTAAGCCCCACAGATACGCAGTATTTT

J gene: TRBJ1-3
V gene: TRBV15
clone size: -
D gene: -
CDR3 protein: CATSRDPQGDSGNTIYF
CDR3 DNA: TGTGCCACCAGCAGGGATCCTCAGGGAGACTCTGGAAACACCATATATTTT

J gene: TRBJ2-2
V gene: TRBV24-1
clone size: few
D gene: TRBD1
CDR3 protein: CASEDNRGSTGELFF
CDR3 DNA: TGTGCCTCAGAAGATAACAGGGGAAGCACCGGGGAGCTGTTTTTT

J gene: TRBJ1-1
V gene: TRBV28
clone size: -
D gene: TRBD1
CDR3 protein: CASRAPGTGGQAFF
CDR3 DNA: TGTGCCAGCAGGGCCCCCGGGACAGGGGGCCAAGCTTTCTTT

J gene: TRBJ1-5
V gene: TRBV6-5
clone size: -
D gene: -
CDR3 protein: CASSYQGLSNQPQHF
CDR3 DNA: TGTGCCAGCAGTTACCAGGGGTTGAGCAATCAGCCCCAGCATTTT

J gene: TRBJ2-5
V gene: TRBV9
clone size: -
D gene: TRBD1
CDR3 protein: CASSVVGQGQETQYF
CDR3 DNA: TGTGCCAGCAGCGTAGTAGGACAGGGGCAGGAGACCCAGTACTTC

J gene: TRBJ1-1
V gene: TRBV18
clone size: -
D gene: TRBD1
CDR3 protein: CASSSLTGWGFQAFF
CDR3 DNA: TGTGCCAGCTCATCGCTGACAGGGTGGGGATTTCAAGCTTTCTTT

J gene: TRBJ1-2
V gene: TRBV10-3
clone size: once
D gene: -
CDR3 protein: CAISESGALGYGYTF
CDR3 DNA: TGTGCCATCAGTGAGTCAGGGGCTTTGGGCTATGGCTACACCTTC

J gene: TRBJ1-4
V gene: TRBV28
clone size: -
D gene: -
CDR3 protein: CASSLALLGSGTEKLFF
CDR3 DNA: TGTGCCAGCAGTTTAGCCCTCCTTGGTTCAGGCACAGAAAAACTGTTTTTT

J gene: TRBJ1-3
V gene: TRBV19
clone size: -
D gene: -
CDR3 protein: CASSTRTRAGNTIYF
CDR3 DNA: TGTGCCAGTAGTACTCGGACGCGGGCGGGAAACACCATATATTTT

J gene: TRBJ1-1
V gene: TRBV10-1
clone size: -
D gene: -
CDR3 protein: CASRRDGGTEAFF
CDR3 DNA: TGCGCCAGCAGGAGAGACGGCGGCACTGAAGCTTTCTTT

J gene: TRBJ1-5
V gene: TRBV19
clone size: -
D gene: TRBD1
CDR3 protein: CASSDGTGVNQPQHF
CDR3 DNA: TGTGCCAGTAGTGACGGGACAGGGGTCAATCAGCCCCAGCATTTT

J gene: TRBJ1-1
V gene: TRBV28
clone size: -
D gene: -
CDR3 protein: CASSSQGIRAFF
CDR3 DNA: TGTGCCAGCAGTTCACAGGGAATTAGAGCTTTCTTT

J gene: TRBJ1-2
V gene: TRBV29-1
clone size: -
D gene: -
CDR3 protein: CSVRVPRPYYGYTF
CDR3 DNA: TGCAGCGTTAGAGTACCGCGGCCCTATTATGGCTACACCTTC

J gene: TRBJ1-6
V gene: TRBV18
clone size: once
D gene: TRBD1
CDR3 protein: CASSPDRGQVSPLHF
CDR3 DNA: TGTGCCAGCTCACCCGACAGGGGGCAAGTCTCACCCCTCCACTTT

J gene: TRBJ1-1
V gene: TRBV10-3
clone size: once
D gene: TRBD1
CDR3 protein: CAITKTGAGNTEAFF
CDR3 DNA: TGTGCCATCACTAAAACAGGGGCGGGGAACACTGAAGCTTTCTTT

J gene: TRBJ2-7
V gene: TRBV15
clone size: -
D gene: -
CDR3 protein: CATSRGTGTFHEQYF
CDR3 DNA: TGTGCCACCAGCAGAGGAACAGGGACGTTCCACGAGCAGTACTTC